Presented here are 27 T cell receptor beta chains from one specimen sequenced in a study of blood T cell repertoires in COVID-19. Sequencing used immunoSEQ multiplex PCR; TCRdb keeps in-frame clones, though not all of them. The table records hundreds of thousands of clones, roughly 87% of them present only once. Sequencing used peripheral blood. These receptors originate from a woman in her forties or fifties who had recovered from COVID-19.

The chain employs TRBV6-6 and TRBJ2-3; 13 bases fit TRBD2. The V and J ends lost 7 bases and 6 bases, in that order; junction bases with no gene match: 4. The CDR3 sequence is 14 residues long. Looked up from germline, CDR1 is MNHNY and CDR2 is SVGAGI (reference sequence). The CDR3 DNA follows: TGTGCCAGCAAAACTAGCGGGGGGGCTGATACGCAGTATTTT. It yields the protein CASKTSGGADTQYF.

The chain links TRBV2 to TRBJ2-7; a possible D gene is TRBD2 (5 bases). Germline V gives CDR1 SNHLY, CDR2 FYNNEI. CDR3 size: 14 residues. V was cut by 0 bases and J by 4 bases, with 10 bases left in between. The CDR3 here is CASSEAGVRYEQYF. DNA for the CDR3: TGTGCCAGCAGTGAAGCGGGAGTTAGGTACGAGCAGTACTTC.

V usage is TRBV18 and J usage is TRBJ1-5, with D unresolved. This CDR3 comprises 14 residues. Trimming removed 2 bases from V and 3 bases from J, with 8 bases in between. In germline, CDR1 is KGHSH, CDR2 LQKENI. CDR3 nucleotide sequence: TGTGCCAGCTCACCATACAGTCTCAATCAGCCCCAGCATTTT. Residues: CASSPYSLNQPQHF.

The rearrangement links TRBV6-2 or TRBV6-3 to TRBJ1-1, with 7 bases identical to TRBD1. CDR1 and CDR2 from the germline V gene are MNHEY and SVGEGT. V dropped 5 bases and J dropped 1; count of bases not matched to a gene: 7. This CDR3 has 15 amino acids. CDR3 region: CASSRQGLANTEAFF. In nucleotides, the CDR3 is TGTGCCAGCAGTAGACAGGGCCTGGCGAACACTGAAGCTTTCTTT.

The chain uses TRBV28 and TRBJ2-7; no reliable D call. The CDR3 extends over 15 amino acids. In germline, CDR1 is MDHEN, CDR2 SYDVKM. Between the trimmed V and J ends, which lost 3 bases and 2 bases, there was a span of 14 bases. Written as DNA, the CDR3 is TGTGCCAGCAGTTTGGAAGGCCGCCGGGCCTACGAGCAGTACTTC. Protein product: CASSLEGRRAYEQYF.

This clone showed up just once. The chain employs TRBV27 and TRBJ1-5; tentatively, D is TRBD1 (5 bases). This CDR3 spans 14 amino acids. V lost 10 bases, J lost 3 bases, and 16 bases lay in between. The germline V gene has CDR1 MNHEY and CDR2 SMNVEV (reference sequence). The CDR3 DNA reads TGTGCCACTAGGCGGGGGTCCCCCAATCAGCCCCAGCATTTT. This gives the protein CATRRGSPNQPQHF.

This chain uses TRBV11-3 with TRBJ2-5; D is possibly TRBD1 (7 bases). The CDR3 is made up of 17 amino acids. Germline assignment: CDR1 SGHNT and CDR2 YENEEA. The V end was cut by 5 bases, the J end by 5 bases, with 24 bases between. The CDR3 reads CASSRGPYRGPQETQYF. The DNA of the CDR3 is TGTGCCAGCAGCCGGGGGCCTTACAGGGGACCCCAGGAGACCCAGTACTTC.

This clone was picked up a small number of times. The chain couples TRBV19 to TRBJ2-3; possibly TRBD2 for D (7 bases). Between the trimmed V and J ends, which lost 2 bases and 0 bases, there was a span of 18 bases. The CDR3 spans 18 residues. Germline-derived CDR1 and CDR2 are LNHDA and SQIVND (reference sequence). The CDR3 region has the DNA TGTGCCAGTAGTATAAGCCCCGGGGGGCAGGGGAGCACAGATACGCAGTATTTT. Protein sequence: CASSISPGGQGSTDTQYF.

The chain carries TRBV28 and TRBJ2-4; a weak D match, TRBD2 (6 bases). Germline V gene sequence: CDR1 MDHEN, CDR2 SYDVKM. This CDR3 region has 19 residues. V lost 4 bases and J 5 bases, leaving 27 bases between the germline ends. The CDR3 DNA sequence: TGTGCCAGCAGTTCCCCCGGGGGAGTTAGTCTGGTGAGGGAAAACATTCAGTACTTC. This gives the protein CASSSPGGVSLVRENIQYF. Supplemented by reference TRBV28 and TRBJ2-4, the full variable domain reads DVKVTQSSRYLVKRTGEKVFLECVQDMDHENMFWYRQDPGLGLRLIYFSYDVKMKEKGDIPEGYSVSREKKERFSLILESASTNQTSMYLCASSSPGGVSLVRENIQYFGAGTRLSVL.

The J gene is TRBJ1-4, the V gene TRBV6-1; the D gene is possibly TRBD1 (6 bases). The CDR3 consists of 16 residues. Per germline, CDR1 MNHNS and CDR2 SASEGT. Trimming took 4 bases from V and 2 from J, leaving 14 bases between them. The CDR3 loop is CASSARPGHTNEKLFF. The DNA of the CDR3 is TGTGCCAGCAGTGCCCGACCGGGACATACTAATGAAAAACTGTTTTTT.

The chain joins TRBV5-5 to TRBJ2-7; a weak D match, TRBD2 (5 bases). CDR1 and CDR2 from the germline V gene are SGHKS and YYEKEE (reference sequence). This CDR3 comprises 13 residues. Trimming took off 3 bases at V and 6 bases at J, with 13 bases between the two ends. CDR3 nucleotides: TGTGCCAGCAGCTGGGAGATGACGGGCGAGCAGTACTTC. It codes for CASSWEMTGEQYF.

The gene calls are TRBV3-1 (or the pseudogene TRBV3-2) and TRBJ2-7; D is undetermined. CDR3 length: 13 residues. Germline V gene lookup returns CDR1 LGHDT and CDR2 YNNKEL (reference sequence). V lost 3 bases to trimming and J lost 0 bases, with 6 bases between them. CDR3 sequence reads: CASSHPSSYEQYF. CDR3 DNA: TGTGCCAGCAGCCACCCGAGCTCCTACGAGCAGTACTTC.

This clone occurred a few times. The rearrangement uses TRBV19 and TRBJ2-7; D might be TRBD2 (6 bases). Germline values: CDR1 LNHDA, CDR2 SQIVND (reference sequence). Trimming stripped 4 bases from V and 2 bases from J, with 15 bases between. The CDR3 covers 15 residues. The CDR3 region has the DNA TGTGCCAGTAGTACCCGACTAGACGCCCCCTACGAGCAGTACTTC. Protein product: CASSTRLDAPYEQYF.

The CDR3 nucleotides are TGTGCCAGCAGTTTTCAGGGGAACTATGGCTACACCTTC. Its protein is CASSFQGNYGYTF. This chain uses TRBV13 with TRBJ1-2, with D perhaps TRBD1 (6 bases). Germline assignment: CDR1 PRHDT and CDR2 FYEKMQ (reference sequence). This CDR3 region has 13 residues. Trimming left V 6 bases short and J 2 bases short, with 10 bases between.

The chain joins TRBV18 to TRBJ1-3, with D tentatively TRBD1 (6 bases). Germline V gives CDR1 KGHSH, CDR2 LQKENI. This CDR3 is built from 15 residues. Trimming removed 2 bases from V and 2 bases from J, with 10 bases in between. CDR3 sequence (DNA): TGTGCCAGCTCACCAAGGACAGAAACTGGAAACACCATATATTTT. Protein product: CASSPRTETGNTIYF. The full variable domain, in which reference TRBV18 and TRBJ1-3 provide the parts outside the CDR3, is NAGVMQNPRHLVRRRGQEARLRCSPMKGHSHVYWYRQLPEEGLKFMVYLQKENIIDESGMPKERFSAEFPKEGPSILRIQQVVRGDSAAYFCASSPRTETGNTIYFGEGSWLTVV.

The chain joins TRBV2 to TRBJ2-2; 11 bases agree with TRBD1. The CDR3 sequence is 16 residues long. V shed 1 base, J shed 4 bases, and the junction held 2 bases outside the gene matches. From germline, CDR1 is SNHLY and CDR2 FYNNEI. The chain's CDR3 is CASSEVGTGGTGELFF. CDR3 in DNA: TGTGCCAGCAGTGAAGTCGGGACAGGGGGCACCGGGGAGCTGTTTTTT.

This clone was picked up many times. V and J are TRBV29-1 and TRBJ2-1; 10 bases fit TRBD1. The V gene's germline CDR1 is SQVTM and CDR2 ANQGSEA. The CDR3 is 14 residues long. Unmatched junction bases numbered 2, after V lost 4 bases and J lost 2 bases. The CDR3 region has the DNA TGCAGCGTTGTTGGACAGGGGGCCTACAATGAGCAGTTCTTC. Protein sequence: CSVVGQGAYNEQFF.

The chain employs TRBV28 and TRBJ1-6, with 9 bases lining up with TRBD1. Per the germline V gene, CDR1 is MDHEN and CDR2 is SYDVKM. This CDR3 spans 15 amino acids. V shed 6 bases, J shed 9 bases, and the junction held 9 bases outside the gene matches. The CDR3 protein is CASRRTTGGGSPLHF. The CDR3 nucleotides are TGTGCCAGCAGGCGAACAACAGGGGGCGGTTCACCCCTCCACTTT. The full variable domain, in which reference TRBV28 and TRBJ1-6 provide the parts outside the CDR3, is DVKVTQSSRYLVKRTGEKVFLECVQDMDHENMFWYRQDPGLGLRLIYFSYDVKMKEKGDIPEGYSVSREKKERFSLILESASTNQTSMYLCASRRTTGGGSPLHFGNGTRLTVT.

Here the CDR3 DNA reads TGTGCCAGTAGTACCCACCTGACAGGCCCTCCCGCAGATACGCAGTATTTT. Residues: CASSTHLTGPPADTQYF. The chain carries TRBV19 and TRBJ2-3, with D perhaps matching TRBD1 (6 bases). The V gene lost 4 bases and the J gene lost 4 bases, with 21 bases spanning the gap. CDR3 length: 17 residues. The germline CDR1 and CDR2 sequences are LNHDA and SQIVND (reference sequence).

The rearrangement links TRBV10-3 to TRBJ1-3; D uncertain. Germline V gives CDR1 ENHRY, CDR2 SYGVKD. The V end lost 8 bases, the J end lost 0 bases, and 8 bases lay between the germline ends. This CDR3 comprises 13 residues. The CDR3 DNA is TGTGCCATCGGACTGACCTCTGGAAACACCATATATTTT. It encodes CAIGLTSGNTIYF.

V is TRBV6-2 or TRBV6-3 and J is TRBJ2-4, with 7 bases that match TRBD1. The CDR3 sequence is 16 residues long. Looked up from germline, CDR1 is MNHEY and CDR2 is SVGEGT. After removal of 5 bases from V and 0 bases from J, the junction contained 7 bases not matched to a gene. The CDR3 region is CASSPTGPIAKNIQYF. The CDR3 DNA reads TGTGCCAGCAGTCCGACAGGGCCCATAGCCAAAAACATTCAGTACTTC.

The chain recombines TRBV6-4 with TRBJ2-5, with TRBD1 identical over 8 bases. There are 16 residues in the CDR3. CDR1 and CDR2 (germline): MRHNA, SNTAGT. V shed 2 bases and J 4 bases; nucleotides not matched to a gene: 9. The CDR3 is CASSDADQGAGETQYF. CDR3 nucleotide sequence: TGTGCCAGCAGTGACGCTGATCAGGGGGCGGGAGAGACCCAGTACTTC.

A single count supports this clone. The chain couples TRBV6-4 to TRBJ1-2; TRBD1 matches at 10 bases. This CDR3 has 13 amino acids. J lost 8 bases, V lost 5 bases, and 5 bases had no gene match. The germline V gene encodes CDR1 MRHNA and CDR2 SNTAGT. Here the CDR3 reads CASSTGTGVGYTF. CDR3 sequence (DNA): TGTGCCAGCAGTACTGGGACAGGGGTAGGCTACACCTTC.

CDR3 residues: CASSRQGAKEQFF. CDR3 nucleotide sequence: TGTGCCAGTAGTCGACAGGGGGCTAAAGAGCAGTTCTTC. This rearrangement joins TRBV19 to TRBJ2-1; 10 bases line up with TRBD1. There are 13 residues in the CDR3. J was trimmed by 10 bases and V by 5 bases; bases with no gene match: 5. CDR1 is LNHDA and CDR2 is SQIVND in the germline V gene (reference sequence). The full variable domain, completed using reference TRBV19 and TRBJ2-1, is DGGITQSPKYLFRKEGQNVTLSCEQNLNHDAMYWYRQDPGQGLRLIYYSQIVNDFQKGDIAEGYSVSREKKESFPLTVTSAQKNPTAFYLCASSRQGAKEQFFGPGTRLTVL.

The V gene is TRBV5-4, the J gene TRBJ1-1; the D gene is possibly TRBD1 (6 bases). The V gene's germline CDR1 is SGHNT and CDR2 YYREEE (reference sequence). Trimming took 3 bases from V and 9 from J, leaving 15 bases between them. The CDR3 length is 13 residues. CDR3 region: CASSSTDRRKAFF. The DNA for the CDR3 is TGTGCCAGCAGCTCAACCGACAGGAGGAAAGCTTTCTTT.

This rearrangement joins TRBV18 to TRBJ2-2; D call uncertain. Germline V gene lookup returns CDR1 KGHSH and CDR2 LQKENI. The length of the CDR3 is 13 residues. V lost 2 bases to trimming and J lost 6 bases, with 7 bases between them. The CDR3: CASSPSTPGELFF. DNA of the CDR3: TGTGCCAGCTCACCAAGTACTCCCGGGGAGCTGTTTTTT.

This clone was found a few times. The chain links TRBV6-6 to TRBJ1-6; D remains unclear. This CDR3 contains 14 residues. CDR1 is MNHNY, CDR2 SVGAGI, per germline (reference sequence). The ends were cut back, 2 bases at V and 9 bases at J, with 11 bases in the middle. Here the CDR3 reads CASSYGPIGSPLHF. CDR3 sequence (DNA): TGTGCCAGCAGTTACGGGCCCATTGGTTCACCCCTCCACTTT.